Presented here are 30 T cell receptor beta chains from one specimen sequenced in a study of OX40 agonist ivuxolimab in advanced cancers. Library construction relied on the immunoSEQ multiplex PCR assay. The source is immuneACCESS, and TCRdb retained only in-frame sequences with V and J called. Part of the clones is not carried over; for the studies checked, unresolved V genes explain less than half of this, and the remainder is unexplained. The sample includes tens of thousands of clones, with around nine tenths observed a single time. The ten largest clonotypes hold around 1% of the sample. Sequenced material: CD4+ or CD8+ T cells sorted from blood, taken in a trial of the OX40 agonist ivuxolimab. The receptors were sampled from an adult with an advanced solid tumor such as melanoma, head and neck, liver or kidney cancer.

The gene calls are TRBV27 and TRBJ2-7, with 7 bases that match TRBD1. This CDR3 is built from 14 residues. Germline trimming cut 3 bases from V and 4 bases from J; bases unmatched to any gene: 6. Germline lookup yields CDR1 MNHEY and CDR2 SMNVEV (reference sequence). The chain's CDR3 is CASSFSDRFYEQYF. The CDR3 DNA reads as TGTGCCAGCAGTTTCTCGGACAGGTTTTACGAGCAGTACTTC.

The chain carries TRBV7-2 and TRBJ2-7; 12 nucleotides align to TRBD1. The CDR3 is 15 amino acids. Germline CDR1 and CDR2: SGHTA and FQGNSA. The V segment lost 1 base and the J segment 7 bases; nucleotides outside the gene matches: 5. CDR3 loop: CASSLDGTGGREQYF. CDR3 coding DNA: TGTGCCAGCAGCTTAGATGGGACAGGGGGCCGGGAGCAGTACTTC.

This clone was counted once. As DNA, the CDR3 is TGCGCCAGCAGCCGGGAATTGACCTCCCTCGGCACTGAAGCTTTCTTT. Amino acids: CASSRELTSLGTEAFF. The chain uses TRBV4-3 and TRBJ1-1; unclear D gene. Germline CDR1 and CDR2: LGHNA and YSLEER. Trimming took 4 bases from V and 4 from J, leaving 19 bases between them. The CDR3 extends over 16 amino acids.

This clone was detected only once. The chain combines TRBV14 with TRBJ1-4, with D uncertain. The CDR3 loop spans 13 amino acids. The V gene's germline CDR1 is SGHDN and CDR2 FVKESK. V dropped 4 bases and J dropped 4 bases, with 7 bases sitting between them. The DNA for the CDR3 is TGTGCCAGCAGCCCGGGCCTTAATGAAAAACTGTTTTTT. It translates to CASSPGLNEKLFF. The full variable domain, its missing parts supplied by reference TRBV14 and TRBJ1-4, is EAGVTQFPSHSVIEKGQTVTLRCDPISGHDNLYWYRRVMGKEIKFLLHFVKESKQDESGMPNNRFLAERTGGTYSTLKVQPAELEDSGVYFCASSPGLNEKLFFGSGTQLSVL.

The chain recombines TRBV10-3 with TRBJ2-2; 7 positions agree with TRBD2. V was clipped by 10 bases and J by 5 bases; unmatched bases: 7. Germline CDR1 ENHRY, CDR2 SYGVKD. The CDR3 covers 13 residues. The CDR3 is CANAGTITGELFF. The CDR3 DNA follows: TGTGCCAACGCCGGGACTATTACCGGGGAGCTGTTTTTT.

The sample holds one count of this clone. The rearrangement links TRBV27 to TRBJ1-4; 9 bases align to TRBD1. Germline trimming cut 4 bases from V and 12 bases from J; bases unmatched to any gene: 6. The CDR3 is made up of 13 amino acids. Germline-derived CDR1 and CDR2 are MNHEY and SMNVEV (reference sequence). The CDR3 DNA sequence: TGTGCCAGCAGTTACCTTGACAGGGGGGAACTGTTTTTT. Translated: CASSYLDRGELFF.

The CDR3 here is CASSQGLGRLYGYTF. The DNA of the CDR3 is TGTGCCAGCTCACAAGGCCTGGGCAGGCTCTATGGCTACACCTTC. The V and J genes are TRBV18 and TRBJ1-2; D is undetermined. There are 15 residues in the CDR3. V lost 4 bases to trimming and J lost 4 bases, with 16 bases between them. The germline V gene has CDR1 KGHSH and CDR2 LQKENI.

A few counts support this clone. The CDR3: CASSRTGLYGYTF. The CDR3, as DNA: TGTGCCAGCAGTAGAACGGGACTGTATGGCTACACCTTC. The chain joins TRBV28 to TRBJ1-2; D perhaps matches TRBD1 (5 bases). The V gene's germline CDR1 is MDHEN and CDR2 SYDVKM. The CDR3 is made up of 13 amino acids. V was pared by 5 bases and J by 5 bases, with 12 bases between.

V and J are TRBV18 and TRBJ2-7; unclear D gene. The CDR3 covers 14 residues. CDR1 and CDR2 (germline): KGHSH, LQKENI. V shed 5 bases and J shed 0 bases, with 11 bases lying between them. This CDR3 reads CASSSQADSYEQYF. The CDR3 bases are TGTGCCAGCTCATCCCAGGCAGACTCCTACGAGCAGTACTTC. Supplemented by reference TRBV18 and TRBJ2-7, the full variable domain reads NAGVMQNPRHLVRRRGQEARLRCSPMKGHSHVYWYRQLPEEGLKFMVYLQKENIIDESGMPKERFSAEFPKEGPSILRIQQVVRGDSAAYFCASSSQADSYEQYFGPGTRLTVT.

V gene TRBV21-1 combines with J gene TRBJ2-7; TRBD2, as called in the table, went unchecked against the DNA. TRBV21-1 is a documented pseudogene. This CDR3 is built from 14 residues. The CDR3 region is CASSKGRGSHEQYF. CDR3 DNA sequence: TGTGCCAGCAGCAAAGGCCGGGGGTCCCACGAGCAGTACTTC.

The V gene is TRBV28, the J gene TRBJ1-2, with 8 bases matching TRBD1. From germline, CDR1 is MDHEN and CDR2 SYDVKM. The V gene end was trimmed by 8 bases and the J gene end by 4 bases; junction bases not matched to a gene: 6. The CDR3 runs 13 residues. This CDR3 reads CASGTGIVYGYTF. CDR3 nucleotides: TGTGCCAGCGGGACAGGTATCGTCTATGGCTACACCTTC.

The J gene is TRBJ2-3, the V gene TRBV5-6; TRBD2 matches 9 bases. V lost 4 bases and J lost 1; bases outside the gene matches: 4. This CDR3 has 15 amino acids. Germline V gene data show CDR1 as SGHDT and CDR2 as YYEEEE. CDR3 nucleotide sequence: TGTGCCAGCAGCGTGACTAGCGGTGGCACAGATACGCAGTATTTT. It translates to CASSVTSGGTDTQYF.

DNA of the CDR3: TGTGCCAGCAGTTTTAAACAGCTAAACACCGGGGAGCTGTTTTTT. It specifies CASSFKQLNTGELFF. This chain links TRBV28 with TRBJ2-2; D ambiguous. Germline CDR1 reads MDHEN; CDR2 reads SYDVKM. The CDR3 extends over 15 amino acids. V lost 3 bases and J 2 bases, leaving 10 bases between the germline ends.

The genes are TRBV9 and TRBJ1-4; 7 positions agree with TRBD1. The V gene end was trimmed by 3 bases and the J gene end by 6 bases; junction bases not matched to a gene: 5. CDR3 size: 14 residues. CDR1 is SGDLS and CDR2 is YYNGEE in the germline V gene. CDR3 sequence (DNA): TGTGCCAGCAGCGGGGACCAGGGGGATGAAAAACTGTTTTTT. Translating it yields CASSGDQGDEKLFF.

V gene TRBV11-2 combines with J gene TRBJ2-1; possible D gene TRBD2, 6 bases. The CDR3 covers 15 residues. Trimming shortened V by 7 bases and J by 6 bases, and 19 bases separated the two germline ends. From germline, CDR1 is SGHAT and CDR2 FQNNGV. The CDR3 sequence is CASNKGLAQRNEQFF. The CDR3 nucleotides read TGTGCCAGCAACAAGGGACTCGCCCAGCGCAATGAGCAGTTCTTC.

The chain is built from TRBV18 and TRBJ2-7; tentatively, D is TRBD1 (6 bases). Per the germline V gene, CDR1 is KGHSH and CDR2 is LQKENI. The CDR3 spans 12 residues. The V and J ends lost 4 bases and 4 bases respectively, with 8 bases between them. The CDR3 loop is CASSQDSYEQYF. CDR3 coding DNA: TGTGCCAGCTCACAGGACAGTTACGAGCAGTACTTC.

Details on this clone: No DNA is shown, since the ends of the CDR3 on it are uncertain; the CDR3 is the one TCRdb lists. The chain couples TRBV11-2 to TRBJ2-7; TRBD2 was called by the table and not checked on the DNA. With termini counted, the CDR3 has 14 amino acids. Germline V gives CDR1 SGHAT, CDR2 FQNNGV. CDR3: CASSFGNGDYEQYF.

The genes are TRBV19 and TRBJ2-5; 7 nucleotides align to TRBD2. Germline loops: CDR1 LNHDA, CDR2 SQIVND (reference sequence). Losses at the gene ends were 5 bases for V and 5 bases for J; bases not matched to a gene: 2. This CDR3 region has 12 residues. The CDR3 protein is CASSPGGETQYF. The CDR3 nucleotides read TGTGCCAGTAGTCCGGGAGGCGAGACCCAGTACTTC.

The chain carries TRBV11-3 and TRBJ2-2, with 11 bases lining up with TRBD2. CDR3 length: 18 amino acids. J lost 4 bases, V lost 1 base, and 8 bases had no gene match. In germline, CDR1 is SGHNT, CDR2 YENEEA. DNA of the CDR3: TGTGCCAGCAGCTTAGGGGGTCTAGCGGGAGGACGCACCGGGGAGCTGTTTTTT. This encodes CASSLGGLAGGRTGELFF.

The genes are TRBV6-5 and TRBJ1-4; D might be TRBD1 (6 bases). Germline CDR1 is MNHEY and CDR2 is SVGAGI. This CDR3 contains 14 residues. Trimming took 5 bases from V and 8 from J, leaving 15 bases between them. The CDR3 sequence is CASSPQGRREKLFF. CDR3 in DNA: TGTGCCAGCAGTCCCCAGGGGCGCCGCGAAAAACTGTTTTTT.

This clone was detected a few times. The chain's CDR3 is CASSGVGTEAFF. The CDR3 DNA reads as TGTGCCAGCAGTGGGGTTGGCACTGAAGCTTTCTTT. The rearrangement uses TRBV6-5 and TRBJ1-1; D is uncertain. CDR1 is MNHEY, CDR2 SVGAGI, per germline. This CDR3 contains 12 residues. Trimming pared 5 bases from V and 4 bases from J, leaving 8 bases between.

The CDR3 loop reads CASSSRRPEAFF. Here the CDR3 DNA reads TGTGCCAGCAGCTCTAGACGCCCTGAAGCTTTCTTT. V usage is TRBV28 and J usage is TRBJ1-1; no clear D gene. Trimming left V 6 bases short and J 6 bases short, with 11 bases between. CDR3 size: 12 residues. The V gene's germline CDR1 is MDHEN and CDR2 SYDVKM.

Here the CDR3 reads CASSLGVETGELFF. CDR3 bases: TGTGCCAGCAGCTTGGGGGTAGAGACCGGGGAGCTGTTTTTT. The V and J genes are TRBV11-3 and TRBJ2-2, with D perhaps assigned TRBD1 or TRBD2 (5 bases each). Between the trimmed V and J ends, which lost 3 bases and 5 bases, there was a span of 10 bases. CDR1 and CDR2 (germline): SGHNT, YENEEA. The CDR3 totals 14 residues.

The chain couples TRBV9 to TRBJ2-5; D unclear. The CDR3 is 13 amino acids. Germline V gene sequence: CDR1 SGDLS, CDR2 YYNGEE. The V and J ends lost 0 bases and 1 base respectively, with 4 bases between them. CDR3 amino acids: CASSVASQETQYF. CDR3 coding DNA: TGTGCCAGCAGCGTAGCCTCCCAAGAGACCCAGTACTTC.

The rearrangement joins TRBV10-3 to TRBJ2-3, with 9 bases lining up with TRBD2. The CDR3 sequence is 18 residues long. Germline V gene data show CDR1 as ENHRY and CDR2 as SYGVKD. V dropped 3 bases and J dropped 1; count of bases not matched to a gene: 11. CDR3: CAISDRLAEKKGTDTQYF. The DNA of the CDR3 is TGTGCCATCAGTGACCGACTAGCGGAAAAAAAGGGCACAGATACGCAGTATTTT.

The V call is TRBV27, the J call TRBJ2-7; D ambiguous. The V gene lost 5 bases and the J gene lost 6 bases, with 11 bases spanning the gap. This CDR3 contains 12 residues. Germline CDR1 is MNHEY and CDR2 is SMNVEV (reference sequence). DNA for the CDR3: TGTGCCAGCAGTACCCACGATAGCGAGCAGTACTTC. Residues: CASSTHDSEQYF.

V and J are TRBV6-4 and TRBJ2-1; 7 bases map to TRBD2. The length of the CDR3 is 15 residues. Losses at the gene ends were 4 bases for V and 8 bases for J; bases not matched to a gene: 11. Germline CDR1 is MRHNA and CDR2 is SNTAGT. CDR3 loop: CASSVTSAWGDEQFF. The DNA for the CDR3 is TGTGCCAGCAGTGTAACTAGCGCCTGGGGAGATGAGCAGTTCTTC.

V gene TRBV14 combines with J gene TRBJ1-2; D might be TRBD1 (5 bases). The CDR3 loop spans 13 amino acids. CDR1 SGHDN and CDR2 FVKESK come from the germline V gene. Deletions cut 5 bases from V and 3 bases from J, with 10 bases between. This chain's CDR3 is CASSRDLDYGYTF. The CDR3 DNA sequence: TGTGCCAGCAGCAGGGACCTTGACTATGGCTACACCTTC.

The CDR3 here is CASSQGQGNYGYTF. CDR3 DNA: TGTGCCAGCAGCCAGGGACAGGGGAACTATGGCTACACCTTC. This chain connects TRBV5-4 to TRBJ1-2; 10 bases match TRBD1. Germline loops: CDR1 SGHNT, CDR2 YYREEE (reference sequence). This CDR3 comprises 14 residues. V lost 4 bases and J lost 2; bases outside the gene matches: 2. The variable domain in full, completed from reference TRBV5-4 and TRBJ1-2, reads ETGVTQSPTHLIKTRGQQVTLRCSSQSGHNTVSWYQQALGQGPQFIFQYYREEENGRGNFPPRFSGLQFPNYSSELNVNALELDDSALYLCASSQGQGNYGYTFGSGTRLTVV.

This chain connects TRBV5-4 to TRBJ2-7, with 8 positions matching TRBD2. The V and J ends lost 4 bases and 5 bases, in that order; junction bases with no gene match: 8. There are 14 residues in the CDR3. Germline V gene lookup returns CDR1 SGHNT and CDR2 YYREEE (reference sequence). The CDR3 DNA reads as TGTGCCAGCAGCGCTCGGGAGGGTTCCAACGAGCAGTACTTC. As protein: CASSAREGSNEQYF.